These 25 T cell receptor beta chains originate from one sample sequenced in a study of T-cell reconstitution after alpha-beta-depleted transplantation in children. Unique molecular identifiers were incorporated into the prepared TCRbeta library. MiXCR, applied by TCRdb to the PCR reads, yields one record per CDR3 protein. Counted here are hundreds of thousands of distinct CDR3 sequences, around 16% occurring once; the ten biggest clones make up less than 30%. The material was PBMCs, mostly from graft donor cells, obtained 360 days after TCRalphabeta/CD19-depleted stem cell transplant. All receptors derive from a boy less than two years old who had a stem cell transplant for Wiskott-Aldrich syndrome, so the T cells may come from the graft donor.

This chain's CDR3 is CASSLTGNVKYTQYF. In DNA form, the CDR3 reads TGTGCCAGCAGTTTGACAGGGAATGTCAAATATACGCAGTATTTT. The chain uses TRBV27 and TRBJ2-3; 7 positions agree with TRBD1. The CDR3 length is 15 residues. J lost 7 bases, V lost 3 bases, and 10 bases had no gene match. Germline V gene lookup returns CDR1 MNHEY and CDR2 SMNVEV (reference sequence).

The chain employs TRBV19 and TRBJ2-7; 9 bases are shared with TRBD1. The CDR3 totals 18 residues. Germline CDR1 LNHDA, CDR2 SQIVND (reference sequence). The trim removed 3 bases at V and 3 bases at J, leaving 15 bases unmatched. CDR3 protein: CASSIIGQGQGRLYEQYF. The CDR3, as DNA: TGTGCCAGTAGTATCATAGGCCAAGGACAGGGGCGCCTCTACGAGCAGTACTTC.

This clonotype was seen many times. V usage is TRBV6-1 and J usage is TRBJ2-2; D is uncertain. Trimming took off 7 bases at V and 0 bases at J, with 6 bases between the two ends. CDR3 length: 13 residues. Germline loops: CDR1 MNHNS, CDR2 SASEGT. The CDR3 nucleotides read TGTGCCAGCAACAGAGCGAACACCGGGGAGCTGTTTTTT. This encodes CASNRANTGELFF.

The rearrangement joins TRBV4-1 to TRBJ2-3; D may be TRBD1 or TRBD2 (5 bases each). The CDR3 runs to 17 residues. Germline V gives CDR1 MGHRA, CDR2 YSYEKL. The V and J ends lost 0 bases and 2 bases respectively, with 15 bases between them. The CDR3 sequence: CASSQDSQGALTDTQYF. CDR3 in DNA: TGCGCCAGCAGCCAAGATAGCCAGGGAGCCCTCACAGATACGCAGTATTTT.

The rearrangement joins TRBV4-1 to TRBJ2-2; TRBD1 might be the D (6 bases). This CDR3 has 16 amino acids. The V end was cut by 6 bases, the J end by 4 bases, with 18 bases between. Per the germline V gene, CDR1 is MGHRA and CDR2 is YSYEKL. The CDR3, as DNA: TGCGCCAGCAGTTCGACCGGGACAAGAACCACCGGGGAGCTGTTTTTT. It is translated as CASSSTGTRTTGELFF.

The rearrangement uses TRBV7-9 and TRBJ2-7; TRBD2 matches 11 bases. After removal of 5 bases from V and 7 bases from J, the junction contained 13 bases not matched to a gene. This CDR3 contains 16 residues. Germline loops: CDR1 SEHNR, CDR2 FQNEAQ (reference sequence). CDR3 region: CASSLYLAGGGREQYF. The CDR3 nucleotides are TGTGCCAGCAGCCTCTACCTAGCGGGAGGTGGTAGGGAGCAGTACTTC.

The chain couples TRBV5-1 to TRBJ2-1; TRBD2 aligns across 11 bases. CDR1 is SGHRS, CDR2 YFSETQ, per germline. The length of the CDR3 is 14 residues. J gave up 6 bases and V 4 bases, and 3 bases lay outside the gene matches. CDR3 nucleotide sequence: TGCGCCAGCAGCACTAGCGGGGGACCCAATGAGCAGTTCTTC. Translated, it gives CASSTSGGPNEQFF. The whole variable domain, remainder taken from reference TRBV5-1 and TRBJ2-1, is KAGVTQTPRYLIKTRGQQVTLSCSPISGHRSVSWYQQTPGQGLQFLFEYFSETQRNKGNFPGRFSGRQFSNSRSEMNVSTLELGDSALYLCASSTSGGPNEQFFGPGTRLTVL.

The chain is built from TRBV18 and TRBJ2-7; D gene uncertain. Germline V gene data show CDR1 as KGHSH and CDR2 as LQKENI. This CDR3 spans 13 amino acids. V lost 6 bases and J 0 bases, leaving 9 bases between the germline ends. The CDR3 reads CASSWTASYEQYF. DNA for the CDR3: TGTGCCAGCTCCTGGACGGCCTCCTACGAGCAGTACTTC.

The chain employs TRBV24-1 and TRBJ2-5, with 10 positions matching TRBD1. The V gene's germline CDR1 is KGHDR and CDR2 SFDVKD. The V and J ends lost 4 bases and 2 bases, in that order; junction bases with no gene match: 6. This CDR3 is 16 amino acids long. The CDR3 sequence is CATSDYPGQGQETQYF. Here the CDR3 DNA reads TGTGCCACCAGTGACTATCCGGGACAGGGGCAAGAGACCCAGTACTTC.

The chain recombines TRBV7-7 with TRBJ2-5; 10 bases are shared with TRBD1. The length of the CDR3 is 14 residues. Per the germline V gene, CDR1 is SSHAT and CDR2 is FNYEAQ (reference sequence). Trimming cost V 5 bases and J 6 bases; bases outside gene matches: 6. The CDR3 DNA reads TGTGCCAGCAGCCGATACGACAGGGGGCAGACCCAGTACTTC. Translating gives CASSRYDRGQTQYF.

The table lists this clonotype with many counts. CDR3: CASLKGVGETQYF. CDR3 DNA sequence: TGCGCCAGCCTAAAAGGGGTTGGAGAGACCCAGTACTTC. This rearrangement joins TRBV5-1 to TRBJ2-5, with D maybe TRBD1 (5 bases). The V and J ends lost 7 bases and 4 bases respectively, with 14 bases between them. The CDR3 extends over 13 amino acids. Germline lookup yields CDR1 SGHRS and CDR2 YFSETQ.

The genes are TRBV5-6 and TRBJ1-2; the D gene is possibly TRBD1 (5 bases). Germline V gene data show CDR1 as SGHDT and CDR2 as YYEEEE. CDR3 length: 15 residues. Deletions cut 4 bases from V and 0 bases from J, with 13 bases between. For the CDR3, the DNA is TGTGCCAGCAGCCTTCTGGGACTTTCTAACTATGGCTACACCTTC. Residues: CASSLLGLSNYGYTF.

This clonotype occurred a few times. The chain carries TRBV5-1 and TRBJ1-6; D gene ambiguous. Trimming cost V 0 bases and J 6 bases, with 7 bases left between them. Germline V CDR1 and CDR2: SGHRS, YFSETQ. The CDR3 is 14 amino acids. In DNA, the CDR3 is TGCGCCAGCAGCTTGGGGGGTATTAATTCACCCCTCCACTTT. Translation gives CASSLGGINSPLHF.

V is TRBV5-6 and J is TRBJ2-1; weak D call: TRBD2 (6 bases). The CDR3 is made up of 13 amino acids. V was cut by 4 bases and J by 7 bases, with 12 bases left in between. CDR1 is SGHDT, CDR2 YYEEEE, per germline. CDR3 sequence reads: CASSPGLRNEQFF. DNA of the CDR3: TGTGCCAGCAGCCCGGGACTGAGGAATGAGCAGTTCTTC.

The chain couples TRBV5-1 to TRBJ2-3; a possible D gene is TRBD2 (6 bases). V was shortened by 1 base and J by 2 bases, with 14 bases between the two germline ends. The CDR3 totals 16 residues. Germline loops: CDR1 SGHRS, CDR2 YFSETQ. CDR3 region: CASSLIFGGYTDTQYF. CDR3 DNA sequence: TGCGCCAGCAGCTTGATTTTCGGGGGATACACAGATACGCAGTATTTT.

The rearrangement uses TRBV7-4 and TRBJ2-7; TRBD1 agrees at 7 bases. Germline CDR1 and CDR2: SGHVT and SQSDAQ. The V and J ends lost 3 bases and 5 bases, in that order; junction bases with no gene match: 10. This CDR3 comprises 15 residues. The CDR3 here is CASSFNPTGTHEQYF. The CDR3 bases are TGTGCCAGCAGCTTTAACCCGACAGGGACCCACGAGCAGTACTTC. Full variable domain (remainder filled in from reference TRBV7-4 and TRBJ2-7): GAGVSQSPRYKVAKRGRDVALRCDSISGHVTLYWYRQTLGQGSEVLTYSQSDAQRDKSGRPSGRFSAERPERSVSTLKIQRTEQGDSAVYLCASSFNPTGTHEQYFGPGTRLTVT.

This clonotype was observed a handful of times. This rearrangement joins TRBV7-2 to TRBJ2-2; D unresolved. Between the trimmed V and J ends, which lost 1 base and 4 bases, there was a span of 10 bases. CDR1 is SGHTA and CDR2 is FQGNSA in the germline V gene. This CDR3 spans 15 amino acids. CDR3 DNA: TGTGCCAGCAGCTTAGTCGGGTATATCACCGGGGAGCTGTTTTTT. As protein: CASSLVGYITGELFF. Based on the CDR3 plus reference TRBV7-2 and TRBJ2-2, the full variable domain is GAGVSQSPSNKVTEKGKDVELRCDPISGHTALYWYRQSLGQGLEFLIYFQGNSAPDKSGLPSDRFSAERTGGSVSTLTIQRTQQEDSAVYLCASSLVGYITGELFFGEGSRLTVL.

The V gene is TRBV6-5, the J gene TRBJ2-5, with TRBD2 matching 14 bases. CDR1 is MNHEY and CDR2 is SVGAGI in the germline V gene. The CDR3 covers 16 residues. Trimming removed 2 bases from V and 2 bases from J; junction bases left unmatched: 1. The CDR3 bases are TGTGCCAGCAGTTACAGACTAGCGGGAGGGCAAGAGACCCAGTACTTC. Translating it yields CASSYRLAGGQETQYF.

The genes are TRBV20-1 and TRBJ2-4, with 8 bases identical to TRBD1. The V and J ends lost 4 bases and 6 bases, in that order; junction bases with no gene match: 11. This CDR3 comprises 15 residues. Germline V gene sequence: CDR1 DFQATT, CDR2 SNEGSKA (reference sequence). For the CDR3, the DNA is TGCAGTGCTACCTTCCCCGGACAGGGCGGAAACATTCAGTACTTC. It specifies CSATFPGQGGNIQYF.

This clonotype has only a few counts. This sequence joins TRBV12-3 or TRBV12-4 and TRBJ2-1; TRBD1 matches at 9 bases. The junction had 5 bases not matched to a gene; V was cut back by 6 bases and J by 2 bases. The CDR3 has 15 amino acids. The CDR3 protein is CASSQDRGPYNEQFF. CDR3 bases: TGTGCCAGCAGCCAGGACAGGGGTCCCTACAATGAGCAGTTCTTC.

This clonotype came up a few times. The chain employs TRBV5-1 and TRBJ2-5, with D unclear. Germline-derived CDR1 and CDR2 are SGHRS and YFSETQ. The CDR3 sequence is 13 residues long. V lost 1 base and J 5 bases, leaving 9 bases between the germline ends. CDR3 loop: CASSLTVGETQYF. In nucleotides, the CDR3 is TGCGCCAGCAGCTTGACGGTCGGGGAGACCCAGTACTTC.

This clonotype came up a few times. The J gene is TRBJ2-5, the V gene TRBV7-8; D ambiguous. Trimming pared 1 base from V and 1 base from J, leaving 13 bases between. The CDR3 is made up of 16 amino acids. Germline V lookup: CDR1 SGHVS, CDR2 FQNEAQ. The CDR3 region has the DNA TGTGCCAGCAGCTTAGGAAGTAATCGCCGCCAAGAGACCCAGTACTTC. Translation gives CASSLGSNRRQETQYF.

The J gene is TRBJ2-3, the V gene TRBV6-1, with a tentative D call TRBD2 (6 bases). Germline V gene sequence: CDR1 MNHNS, CDR2 SASEGT. This CDR3 is 13 amino acids long. V lost 6 bases and J 4 bases, leaving 11 bases between the germline ends. The CDR3 sequence is CASRGTPSDTQYF. CDR3 DNA sequence: TGTGCCAGCAGAGGGACTCCTTCAGATACGCAGTATTTT.

This clonotype was seen a handful of times. The chain carries TRBV12-3 or TRBV12-4 and TRBJ2-1; TRBD2 aligns across 16 bases. The V gene end was trimmed by 4 bases and the J gene end by 4 bases; junction bases not matched to a gene: 10. This CDR3 contains 19 residues. CDR3 in amino acids: CASSYPGTSGRGRYNEQFF. In nucleotides, the CDR3 is TGTGCCAGCAGTTACCCCGGGACTAGCGGGAGGGGCCGATACAATGAGCAGTTCTTC.

CDR3 in DNA: TGTGCCACCAGTGAAGGGACTGGGCGGGGGGACTACGAGCAGTACTTC. Its protein product is CATSEGTGRGDYEQYF. The chain carries TRBV24-1 and TRBJ2-7; 8 nucleotides match TRBD2. Per germline, CDR1 KGHDR and CDR2 SFDVKD. The J segment lost 3 bases and the V segment lost 4 bases, leaving 10 bases of the junction unmatched. CDR3 length equals 16 residues.